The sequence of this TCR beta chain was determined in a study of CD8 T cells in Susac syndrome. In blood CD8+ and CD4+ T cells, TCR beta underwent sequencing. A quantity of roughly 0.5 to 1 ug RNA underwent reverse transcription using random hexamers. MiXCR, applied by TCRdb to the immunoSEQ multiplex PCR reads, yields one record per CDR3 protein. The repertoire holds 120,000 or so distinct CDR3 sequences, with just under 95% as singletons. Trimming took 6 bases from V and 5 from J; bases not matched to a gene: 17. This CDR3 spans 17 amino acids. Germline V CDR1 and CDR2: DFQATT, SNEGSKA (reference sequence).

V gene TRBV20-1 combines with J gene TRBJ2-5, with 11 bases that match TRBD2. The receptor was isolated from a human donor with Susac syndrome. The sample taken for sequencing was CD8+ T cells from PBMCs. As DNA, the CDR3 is TGCAGTGCCACCTTGGGAGCGGTAGCGGGGGGGCCCGAGACCCAGTACTTC. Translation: CSATLGAVAGGPETQYF.